This record looks at one T cell receptor (beta chain) sequence and its context. This specimen comes from a study of blood T cell repertoires in COVID-19. Study in general: Some COVID-19 samples were acute and others convalescent; all came from the United States, Italy and Spain. Sample material is recorded as cDNA or gDNA derived from T cells, B-cell-depleted T cells, or PBMCs.

As originally analysed: Reference gene primer amplification yielded estimated nucleated cell counts. The table came from immunoSEQ multiplex PCR; TCRdb's copy has only in-frame clones and leaves some out. That table supplies the V and J calls and clone size; D and trimming were determined from the DNA. The data contain around 130,000 clones, approximately 87% of them seen just once; the ten biggest clones take up approximately 2.3%. This TCR came from a man aged 70-80 years with active COVID-19. The sample was peripheral blood.

The CDR3 region has the DNA TGTGCCAGCAGCTTGGCCGCGGGGCCCTCCTATGGCTACACCTTC. This codes for CASSLAAGPSYGYTF. The rearrangement joins TRBV5-8 to TRBJ1-2; D is perhaps TRBD1 (5 bases). This CDR3 is 15 amino acids long. V was cut by 0 bases and J by 4 bases, with 13 bases left in between. CDR1 is SGHTS and CDR2 is YDEGEE in the germline V gene.